This T cell receptor beta chain was obtained from a study of T cells in Graves' hyperthyroidism and ophthalmopathy. This clonotype appeared many times. V lost 6 bases and J 0 bases, leaving 12 bases between the germline ends. Germline V CDR1 and CDR2: SGHAT, FQNNGV. The CDR3 sequence is 14 residues long. What was amplified from RNA transcripts were TCR beta CDR3 regions. An initial round of RT-PCR targeting the TCR CDR3 relied on the HTBI primer set. Each CDR3 protein gets one entry after TCRdb re-called the multiplex PCR reads with MiXCR. The table records fewer than 400,000 distinct CDR3 sequences, roughly 17% of them present only once.

V is TRBV11-2 and J is TRBJ2-7; tentative D call: TRBD2 (5 bases). This clonotype originated in a man under 40 with Graves' hyperthyroidism. Input material: blood. The CDR3: CASRPWESSYEQYF. The DNA of the CDR3 is TGTGCCAGCAGGCCGTGGGAGAGCTCCTACGAGCAGTACTTC.